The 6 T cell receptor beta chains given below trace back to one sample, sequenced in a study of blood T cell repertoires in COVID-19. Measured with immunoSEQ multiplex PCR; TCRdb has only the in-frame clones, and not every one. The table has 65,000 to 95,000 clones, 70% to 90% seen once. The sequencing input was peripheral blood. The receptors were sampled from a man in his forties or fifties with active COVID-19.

The CDR3 nucleotides read TGTGCCAGCATCCCGACAGGGGTGAAGGACACTGAAGCTTTCTTT. Its translation is CASIPTGVKDTEAFF. The chain links TRBV9 to TRBJ1-1; the match to TRBD1 covers 8 bases. After removal of 6 bases from V and 3 bases from J, the junction contained 10 bases not matched to a gene. The CDR3 consists of 15 residues. Germline V gives CDR1 SGDLS, CDR2 YYNGEE.

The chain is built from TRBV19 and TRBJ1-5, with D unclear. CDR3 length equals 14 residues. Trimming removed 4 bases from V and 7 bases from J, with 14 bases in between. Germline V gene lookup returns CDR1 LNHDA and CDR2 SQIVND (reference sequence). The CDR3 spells CASSKDTAGQPQHF. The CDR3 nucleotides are TGTGCCAGTAGTAAAGACACCGCCGGGCAGCCCCAGCATTTT.

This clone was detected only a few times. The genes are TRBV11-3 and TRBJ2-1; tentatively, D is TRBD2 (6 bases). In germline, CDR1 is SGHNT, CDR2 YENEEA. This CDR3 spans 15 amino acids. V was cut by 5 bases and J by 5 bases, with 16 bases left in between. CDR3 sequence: CASSEGGPADNEQFF. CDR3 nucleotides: TGTGCCAGCAGCGAAGGAGGGCCGGCGGACAATGAGCAGTTCTTC.

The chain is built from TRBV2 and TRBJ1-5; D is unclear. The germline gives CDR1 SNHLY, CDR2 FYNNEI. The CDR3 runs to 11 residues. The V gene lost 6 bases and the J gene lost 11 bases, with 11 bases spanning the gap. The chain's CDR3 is CASRGGGTQHF. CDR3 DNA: TGTGCCAGCAGGGGAGGAGGGACCCAGCATTTT.

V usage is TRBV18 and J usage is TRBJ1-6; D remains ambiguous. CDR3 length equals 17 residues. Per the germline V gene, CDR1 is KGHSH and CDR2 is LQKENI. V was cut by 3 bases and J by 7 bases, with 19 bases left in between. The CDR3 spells CASSPRREAVENSPLHF. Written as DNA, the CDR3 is TGTGCCAGCTCACCTCGGCGGGAGGCCGTCGAGAATTCACCCCTCCACTTT.

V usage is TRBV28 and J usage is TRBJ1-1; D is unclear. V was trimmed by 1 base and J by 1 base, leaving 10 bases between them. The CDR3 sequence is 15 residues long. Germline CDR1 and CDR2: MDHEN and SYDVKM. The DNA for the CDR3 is TGTGCCAGCAGTTTATTTGGGCAAACGAACACTGAAGCTTTCTTT. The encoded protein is CASSLFGQTNTEAFF. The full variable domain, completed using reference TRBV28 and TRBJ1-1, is DVKVTQSSRYLVKRTGEKVFLECVQDMDHENMFWYRQDPGLGLRLIYFSYDVKMKEKGDIPEGYSVSREKKERFSLILESASTNQTSMYLCASSLFGQTNTEAFFGQGTRLTVV.